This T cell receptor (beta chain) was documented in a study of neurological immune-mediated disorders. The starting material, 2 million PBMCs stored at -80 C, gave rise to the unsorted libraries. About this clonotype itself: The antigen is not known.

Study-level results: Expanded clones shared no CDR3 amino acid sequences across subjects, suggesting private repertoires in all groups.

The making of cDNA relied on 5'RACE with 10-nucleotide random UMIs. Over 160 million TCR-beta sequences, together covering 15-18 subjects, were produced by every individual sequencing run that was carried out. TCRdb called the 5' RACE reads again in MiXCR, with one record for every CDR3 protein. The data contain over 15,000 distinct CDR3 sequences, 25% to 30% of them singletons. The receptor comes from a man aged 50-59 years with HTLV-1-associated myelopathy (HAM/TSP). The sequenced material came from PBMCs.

Here the CDR3 reads CASSLRREGYTF. The DNA of the CDR3 is TGTGCCAGCAGCTTGAGGCGGGAGGGCTACACCTTC. The chain recombines TRBV5-6 with TRBJ1-2; D is unresolved. This CDR3 comprises 12 residues. V was cut by 1 base and J by 8 bases, with 9 bases left in between. The V gene's germline CDR1 is SGHDT and CDR2 YYEEEE. Together with reference TRBV5-6 and TRBJ1-2, the CDR3 gives the full variable domain: DAGVTQSPTHLIKTRGQQVTLRCSPKSGHDTVSWYQQALGQGPQFIFQYYEEEERQRGNFPDRFSGHQFPNYSSELNVNALLLGDSALYLCASSLRREGYTFGSGTRLTVV.